This T cell receptor (beta chain) was retrieved from a study of blood T cell repertoires in COVID-19. About the research overall: Both acute and convalescent COVID-19 samples were obtained from the United States, Italy and Spain. From T cells, B-cell-depleted T cells, or PBMCs came the material, which was cDNA or gDNA.

Those who participated ranged in age from 18 to 89 years and resided in about two dozen US areas. The study recruited exposed participants who had met a COVID-19 case within 2 weeks before entry. Method: immunoSEQ multiplex PCR; TCRdb's copy keeps in-frame clones and lacks some. The sample has 200,000 to 250,000 clones, about 88% seen once. J was trimmed by 2 bases and V by 2 bases; bases with no gene match: 3. CDR3 size: 14 residues. The germline gives CDR1 MNHNS, CDR2 SASEGT. What was sequenced was PBMCs or T cells enriched from blood (not recorded which). This sequence originates from a woman in her 30s who had been exposed to COVID-19. This chain joins TRBV6-1 and TRBJ2-7; 7 bases agree with TRBD2. Here the CDR3 reads CASSETGTTYEQYF. CDR3 nucleotide sequence: TGTGCCAGCAGTGAAACCGGGACTACCTACGAGCAGTACTTC.